The clone carrying this T cell receptor beta chain was recorded a few times. These data belong to a study of human T cells and chemical hapten exposure. Study at large: Patch tests applied 0.01% DPC to the upper back, read at 6 days.

Time point in this sample: pre-sensitization, week 0. The treatment denotes: therapeutic diphenylcyclopropenone sensitization with weekly scalp DPC. From whole blood left unfractionated, total RNA was extracted. TCRdb independently ran MiXCR on the RACE reads; one entry per CDR3 protein. This sample yields fewer than 150,000 distinct CDR3 sequences, of which less than 15% are seen a single time; roughly 2.8% belongs to the top ten. Germline lookup yields CDR1 ENHRY and CDR2 SYGVKD. V lost 5 bases to trimming and J lost 0 bases, with 14 bases between them. CDR3 length: 16 residues. The gene calls are TRBV10-3 and TRBJ2-1, with D unclear. The source of this sequence is a woman between 18 and 30 years old with alopecia areata. Some clones in this sample may be carry-over from other donors' samples. This specimen consisted of whole blood, obtained in connection with sensitization to the hapten diphenylcyclopropenone (DPC). The CDR3 is CAISRIPGSSYNEQFF. In DNA, the CDR3 is TGTGCCATCAGTAGAATCCCAGGCAGCTCCTACAATGAGCAGTTCTTC.